This T cell receptor (beta chain) derives from a study of prognosis after radiotherapy for stage I lung cancer. Amplification of TCR beta CDR3 from genomic DNA used two-round multiplex PCR. Individual primers that were specific to each TRBV and TRBJ gene served in first-round PCR. TCRdb ran MiXCR on the multiplex PCR reads and lists one entry per CDR3 protein. The repertoire holds roughly 26,000 distinct CDR3 sequences, around 30% seen once, with roughly 33% in the top ten. This CDR3 spans 13 amino acids. The V and J ends lost 6 bases and 0 bases respectively, with 9 bases between them. Germline CDR1 and CDR2: MNHEY and SMNVEV (reference sequence). This clonotype was recorded at least ten times.

V usage is TRBV27 and J usage is TRBJ2-7; maybe TRBD1 (5 bases). The origin of this receptor is a donor over 45 with non-small cell lung cancer. The material was PBMCs, obtained before or after stereotactic body radiation therapy (not recorded which). The CDR3 loop is CASSPGSSYEQYF. Here the CDR3 DNA reads TGTGCCAGCAGCCCAGGGTCCTCCTACGAGCAGTACTTC.